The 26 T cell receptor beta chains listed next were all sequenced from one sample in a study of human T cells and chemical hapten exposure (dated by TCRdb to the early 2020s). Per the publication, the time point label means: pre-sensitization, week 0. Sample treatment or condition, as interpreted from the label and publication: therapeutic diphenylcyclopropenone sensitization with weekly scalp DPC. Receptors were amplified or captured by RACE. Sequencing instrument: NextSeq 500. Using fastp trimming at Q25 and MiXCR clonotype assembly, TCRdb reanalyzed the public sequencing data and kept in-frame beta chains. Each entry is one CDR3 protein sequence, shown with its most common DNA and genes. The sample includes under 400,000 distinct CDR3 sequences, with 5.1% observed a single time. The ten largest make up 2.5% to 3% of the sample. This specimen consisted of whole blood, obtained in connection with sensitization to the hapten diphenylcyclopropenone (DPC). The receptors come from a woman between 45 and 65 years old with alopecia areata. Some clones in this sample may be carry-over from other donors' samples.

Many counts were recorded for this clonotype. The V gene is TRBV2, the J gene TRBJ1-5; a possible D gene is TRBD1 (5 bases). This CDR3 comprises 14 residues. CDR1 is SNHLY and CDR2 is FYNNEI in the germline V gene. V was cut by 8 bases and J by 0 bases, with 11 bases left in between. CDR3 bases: TGTGCCAGCGGGACGGAGTTTAGCAATCAGCCCCAGCATTTT. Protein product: CASGTEFSNQPQHF.

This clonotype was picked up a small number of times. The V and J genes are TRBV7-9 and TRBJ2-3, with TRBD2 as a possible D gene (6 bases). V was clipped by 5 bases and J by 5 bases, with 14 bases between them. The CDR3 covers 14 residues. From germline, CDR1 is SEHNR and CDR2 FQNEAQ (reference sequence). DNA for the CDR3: TGTGCCAGCAGCCGGACTACAATGGAAGATACGCAGTATTTT. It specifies CASSRTTMEDTQYF.

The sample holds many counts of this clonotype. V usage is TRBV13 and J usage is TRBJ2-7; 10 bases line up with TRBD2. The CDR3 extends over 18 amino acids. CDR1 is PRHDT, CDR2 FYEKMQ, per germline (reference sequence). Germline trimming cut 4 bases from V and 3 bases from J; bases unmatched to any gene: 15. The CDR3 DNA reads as TGTGCCAGCAGCTCTGCTTTGGCTAGCGGGGGTTCCTTCTACGAGCAGTACTTC. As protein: CASSSALASGGSFYEQYF.

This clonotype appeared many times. CDR3 in amino acids: CASRHGQGAVSGNEQFF. DNA of the CDR3: TGTGCCAGCAGACATGGACAGGGCGCCGTCTCGGGGAATGAGCAGTTCTTC. The chain couples TRBV28 to TRBJ2-1, with 8 bases fitting TRBD1. Germline V gene sequence: CDR1 MDHEN, CDR2 SYDVKM. Trimming took 6 bases from V and 7 from J; bases not matched to a gene: 17. This CDR3 contains 17 residues.

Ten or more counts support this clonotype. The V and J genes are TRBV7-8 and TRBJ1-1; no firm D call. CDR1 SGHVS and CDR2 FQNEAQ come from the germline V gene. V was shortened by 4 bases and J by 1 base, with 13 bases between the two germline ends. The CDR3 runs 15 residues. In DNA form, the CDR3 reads TGTGCCAGCAGCTCCCTGCTCCACGGGAACACTGAAGCTTTCTTT. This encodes CASSSLLHGNTEAFF.

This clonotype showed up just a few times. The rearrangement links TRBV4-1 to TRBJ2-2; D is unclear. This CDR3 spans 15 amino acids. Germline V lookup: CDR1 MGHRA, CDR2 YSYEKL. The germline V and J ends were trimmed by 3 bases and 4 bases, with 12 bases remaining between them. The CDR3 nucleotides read TGCGCCAGCAGCCACGGCCCCGGATCCACCGGGGAGCTGTTTTTT. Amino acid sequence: CASSHGPGSTGELFF.

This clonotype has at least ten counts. This chain's CDR3 is CASSPTLRPAGAVYNEQFF. The CDR3 bases are TGTGCCAGCAGCCCCACCCTCCGTCCAGCGGGAGCCGTCTACAATGAGCAGTTCTTC. This chain uses TRBV3-1 with TRBJ2-1; TRBD2 agrees at 8 bases. The CDR3 has 19 residues. The germline V gene encodes CDR1 LGHDT and CDR2 YNNKEL (reference sequence). The V and J ends lost 4 bases and 3 bases, in that order; junction bases with no gene match: 17.

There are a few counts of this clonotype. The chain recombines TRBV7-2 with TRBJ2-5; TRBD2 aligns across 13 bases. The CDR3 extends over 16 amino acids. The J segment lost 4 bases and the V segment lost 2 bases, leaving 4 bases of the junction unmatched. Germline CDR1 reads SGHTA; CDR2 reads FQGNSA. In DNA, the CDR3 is TGTGCCAGCAGCTTAACTAGCGGGAGGGCCGGAGAGACCCAGTACTTC. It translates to CASSLTSGRAGETQYF.

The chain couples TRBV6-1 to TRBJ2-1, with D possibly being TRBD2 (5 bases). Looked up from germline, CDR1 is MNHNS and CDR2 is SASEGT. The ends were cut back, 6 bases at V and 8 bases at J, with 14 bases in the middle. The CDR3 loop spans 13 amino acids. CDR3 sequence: CASRKILGDEQFF. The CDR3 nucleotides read TGTGCCAGCAGGAAGATACTAGGTGATGAGCAGTTCTTC.

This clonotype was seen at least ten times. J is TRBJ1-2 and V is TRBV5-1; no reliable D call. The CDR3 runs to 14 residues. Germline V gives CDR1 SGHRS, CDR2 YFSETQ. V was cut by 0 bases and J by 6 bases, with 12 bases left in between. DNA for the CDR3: TGCGCCAGCAGCTTGGCCGGGAATGCAGATGGCTACACCTTC. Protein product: CASSLAGNADGYTF.

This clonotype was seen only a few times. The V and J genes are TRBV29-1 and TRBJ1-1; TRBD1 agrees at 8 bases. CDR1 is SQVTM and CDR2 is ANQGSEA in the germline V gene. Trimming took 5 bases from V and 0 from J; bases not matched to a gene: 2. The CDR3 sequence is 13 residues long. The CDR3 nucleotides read TGCAGCGTTCGACAGGGGATGAACACTGAAGCTTTCTTT. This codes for CSVRQGMNTEAFF.

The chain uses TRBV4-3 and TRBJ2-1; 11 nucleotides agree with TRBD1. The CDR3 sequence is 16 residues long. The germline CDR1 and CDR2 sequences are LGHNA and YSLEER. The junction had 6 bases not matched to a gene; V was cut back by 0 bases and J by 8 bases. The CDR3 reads CASSQDGMGQGDEQFF. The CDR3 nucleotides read TGCGCCAGCAGCCAAGATGGGATGGGACAGGGGGATGAGCAGTTCTTC.

Here the CDR3 reads CASSVDRGYQPQHF. CDR3 DNA: TGTGCCAGCAGCGTCGACAGGGGATATCAGCCCCAGCATTTT. This sequence joins TRBV7-8 and TRBJ1-5; TRBD1 matches at 8 bases. Germline V gives CDR1 SGHVS, CDR2 FQNEAQ. V shed 5 bases and J 5 bases; nucleotides not matched to a gene: 5. The CDR3 is made up of 14 amino acids. The full variable domain, rest sourced from reference TRBV7-8 and TRBJ1-5, is GAGVSQSPRYKVAKRGQDVALRCDPISGHVSLFWYQQALGQGPEFLTYFQNEAQLDKSGLPSDRFFAERPEGSVSTLKIQRTQQEDSAVYLCASSVDRGYQPQHFGDGTRLSIL.

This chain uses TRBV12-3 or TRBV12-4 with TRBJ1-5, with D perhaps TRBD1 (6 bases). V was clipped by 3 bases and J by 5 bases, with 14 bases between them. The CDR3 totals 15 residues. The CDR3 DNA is TGTGCCAGCAGTTTCGGGGGCGAGGTCGATCAGCCCCAGCATTTT. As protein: CASSFGGEVDQPQHF.

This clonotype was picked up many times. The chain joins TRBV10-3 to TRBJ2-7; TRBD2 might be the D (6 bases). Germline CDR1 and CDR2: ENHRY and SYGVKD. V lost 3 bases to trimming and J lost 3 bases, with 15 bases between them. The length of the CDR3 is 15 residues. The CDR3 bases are TGTGCCATCAGTGACCTGAACGGGGGAGTCTACGAGCAGTACTTC. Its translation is CAISDLNGGVYEQYF.

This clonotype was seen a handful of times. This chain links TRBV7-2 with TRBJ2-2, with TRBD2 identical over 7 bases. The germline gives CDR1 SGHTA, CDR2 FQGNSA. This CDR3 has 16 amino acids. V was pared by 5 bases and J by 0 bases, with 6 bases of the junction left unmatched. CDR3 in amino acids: CASSPWGGTNTGELFF. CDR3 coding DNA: TGTGCCAGCAGCCCCTGGGGGGGGACGAACACCGGGGAGCTGTTTTTT. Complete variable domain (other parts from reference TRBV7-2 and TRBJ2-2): GAGVSQSPSNKVTEKGKDVELRCDPISGHTALYWYRQSLGQGLEFLIYFQGNSAPDKSGLPSDRFSAERTGGSVSTLTIQRTQQEDSAVYLCASSPWGGTNTGELFFGEGSRLTVL.

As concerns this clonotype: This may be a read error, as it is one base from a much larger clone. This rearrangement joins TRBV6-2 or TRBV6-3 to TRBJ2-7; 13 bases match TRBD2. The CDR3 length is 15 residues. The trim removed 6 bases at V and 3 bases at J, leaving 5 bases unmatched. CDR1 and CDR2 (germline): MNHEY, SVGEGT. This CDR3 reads CASRPTSGRFYEQYF. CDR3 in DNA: TGTGCCAGCAGACCGACTAGCGGGAGGTTCTACGAGCAGTACTTC.

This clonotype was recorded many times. CDR3 bases: TGCGCCAGCAGCTTACAGGGGACGAACACCGGGGAGCTGTTTTTT. Protein: CASSLQGTNTGELFF. The chain couples TRBV5-1 to TRBJ2-2, with 7 bases aligning to TRBD1. CDR1 SGHRS and CDR2 YFSETQ come from the germline V gene. The CDR3 has 15 amino acids. J was trimmed by 0 bases and V by 2 bases; bases with no gene match: 1.

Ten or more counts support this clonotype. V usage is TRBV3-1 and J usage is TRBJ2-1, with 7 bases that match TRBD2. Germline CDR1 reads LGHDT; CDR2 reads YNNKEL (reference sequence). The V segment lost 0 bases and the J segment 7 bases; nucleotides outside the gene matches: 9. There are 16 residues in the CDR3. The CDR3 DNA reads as TGTGCCAGCAGCCAAGACCTAGCGGACCCCTGGAATGAGCAGTTCTTC. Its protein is CASSQDLADPWNEQFF.

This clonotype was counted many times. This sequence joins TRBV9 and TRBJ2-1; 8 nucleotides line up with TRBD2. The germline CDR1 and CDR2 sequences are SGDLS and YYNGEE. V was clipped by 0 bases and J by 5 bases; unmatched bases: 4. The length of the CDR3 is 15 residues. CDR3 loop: CASSVVSGGNNEQFF. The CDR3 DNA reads TGTGCCAGCAGCGTAGTCAGCGGGGGAAACAATGAGCAGTTCTTC.

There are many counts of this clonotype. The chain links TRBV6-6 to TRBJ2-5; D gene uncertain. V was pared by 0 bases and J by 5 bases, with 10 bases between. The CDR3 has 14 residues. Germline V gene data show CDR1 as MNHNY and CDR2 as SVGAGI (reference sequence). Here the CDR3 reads CASSYSGSKETQYF. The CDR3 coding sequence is TGTGCCAGCAGTTACTCGGGCAGCAAGGAGACCCAGTACTTC.

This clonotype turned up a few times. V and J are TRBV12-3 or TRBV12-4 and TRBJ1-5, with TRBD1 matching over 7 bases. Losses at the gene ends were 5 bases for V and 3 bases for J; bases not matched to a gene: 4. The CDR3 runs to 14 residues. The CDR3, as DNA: TGTGCCAGCAGTCCCGGACAGGCCAATCAGCCCCAGCATTTT. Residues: CASSPGQANQPQHF.

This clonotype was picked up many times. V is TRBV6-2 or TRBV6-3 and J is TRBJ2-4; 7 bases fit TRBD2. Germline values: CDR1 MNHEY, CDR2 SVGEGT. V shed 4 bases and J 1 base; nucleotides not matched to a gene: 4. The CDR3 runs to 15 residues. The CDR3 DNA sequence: TGTGCCAGCAGTTCGGCGGGGGTGGCCAAAAACATTCAGTACTTC. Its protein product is CASSSAGVAKNIQYF.

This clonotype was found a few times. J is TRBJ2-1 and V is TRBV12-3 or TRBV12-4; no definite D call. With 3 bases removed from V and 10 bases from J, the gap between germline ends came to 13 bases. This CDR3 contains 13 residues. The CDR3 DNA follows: TGTGCCAGCAGTTTTCCTAGATTCCACGAGCAGTTCTTC. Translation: CASSFPRFHEQFF.

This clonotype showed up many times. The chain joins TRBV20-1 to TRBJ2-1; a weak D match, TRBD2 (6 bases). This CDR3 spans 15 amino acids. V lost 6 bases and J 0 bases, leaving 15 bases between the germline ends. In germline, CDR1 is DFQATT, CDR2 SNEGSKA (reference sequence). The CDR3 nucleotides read TGCAGTGCCATTCGCGGGATTAGCTCCTACAATGAGCAGTTCTTC. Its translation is CSAIRGISSYNEQFF.

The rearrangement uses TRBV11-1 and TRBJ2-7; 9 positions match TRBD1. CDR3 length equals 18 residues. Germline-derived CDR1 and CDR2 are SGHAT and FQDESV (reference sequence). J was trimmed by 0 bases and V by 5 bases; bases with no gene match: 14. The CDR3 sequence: CASSLRPGQGSVSYEQYF. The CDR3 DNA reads TGTGCCAGCAGCCTTCGTCCGGGACAGGGCTCGGTCTCCTACGAGCAGTACTTC.